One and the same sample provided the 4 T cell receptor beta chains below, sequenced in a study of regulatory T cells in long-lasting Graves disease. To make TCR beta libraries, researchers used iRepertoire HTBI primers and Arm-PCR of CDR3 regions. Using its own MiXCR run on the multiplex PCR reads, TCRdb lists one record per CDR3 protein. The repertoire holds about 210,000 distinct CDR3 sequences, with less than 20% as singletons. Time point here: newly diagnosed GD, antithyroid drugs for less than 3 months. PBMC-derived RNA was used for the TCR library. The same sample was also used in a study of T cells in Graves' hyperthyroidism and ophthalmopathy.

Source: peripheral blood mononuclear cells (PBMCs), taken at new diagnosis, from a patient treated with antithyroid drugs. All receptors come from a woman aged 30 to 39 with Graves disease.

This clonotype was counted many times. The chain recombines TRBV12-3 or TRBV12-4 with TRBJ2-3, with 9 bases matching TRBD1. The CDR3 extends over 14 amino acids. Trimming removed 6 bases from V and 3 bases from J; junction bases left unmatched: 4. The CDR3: CASRTTGGTDTQYF. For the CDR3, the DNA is TGTGCCAGCAGGACGACAGGGGGGACAGATACGCAGTATTTT.

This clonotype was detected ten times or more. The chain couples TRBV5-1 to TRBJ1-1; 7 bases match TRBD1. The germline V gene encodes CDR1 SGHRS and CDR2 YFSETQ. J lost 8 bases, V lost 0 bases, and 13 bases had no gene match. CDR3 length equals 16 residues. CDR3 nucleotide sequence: TGCGCCAGCAGCTTGGGGGGCCCTGGAGGGACAGCAGAAGCTTTCTTT. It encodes CASSLGGPGGTAEAFF.

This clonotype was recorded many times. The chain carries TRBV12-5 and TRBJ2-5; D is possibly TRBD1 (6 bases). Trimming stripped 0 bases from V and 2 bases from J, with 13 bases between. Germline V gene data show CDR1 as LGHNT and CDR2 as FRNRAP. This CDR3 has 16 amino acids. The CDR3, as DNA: TGTGCTAGTGGTTTGGTACTTGGACAGTTTCAAGAGACCCAGTACTTC. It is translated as CASGLVLGQFQETQYF.

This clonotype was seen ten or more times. CDR3 in amino acids: CASSLRSGGLPQYF. For the CDR3, the DNA is TGTGCCAGCAGTTTAAGGTCCGGGGGGCTCCCGCAGTACTTC. The chain is built from TRBV28 and TRBJ2-7, with a tentative D call TRBD2 (7 bases). V lost 2 bases and J lost 9, with 17 bases in between. The CDR3 covers 14 residues. Germline V CDR1 and CDR2: MDHEN, SYDVKM.